These T cell receptor beta chains were read from a single sample in a study of blood T cells in healthy people across ages. TCRdb reanalysed the 5' RACE reads using MiXCR and keeps one entry per CDR3 protein. Seen here are 550,000 to 600,000 distinct CDR3 sequences, roughly 43% observed once, and the top ten hold 20% to 25%. Sequencing was carried out using blood. The source is a man of 80 years or more in good health. CDR3s include the opening cysteine and the closing phenylalanine or tryptophan. The order of the fields is D gene, clone size, J gene, V gene, CDR3 protein, CDR3 DNA. The D gene is left open where the match is weak. The size of a clone is reported for some rows only, either as once, few or many, or as a class for expanded clones.

d_call: NA
clone_size: NA
j_call: TRBJ1-4
v_call: TRBV10-3
cdr3_aa: CAISPGDQNNEKLFF
cdr3_nt: TGTGCCATCAGCCCCGGGGATCAGAATAATGAAAAACTGTTTTTT

d_call: TRBD1
clone_size: few
j_call: TRBJ1-6
v_call: TRBV5-1
cdr3_aa: CASSLDGGQSSYNSPLHF
cdr3_nt: TGCGCCAGCAGCTTGGATGGGGGACAGAGCTCCTATAATTCACCCCTCCACTTT

d_call: TRBD1
clone_size: NA
j_call: TRBJ1-6
v_call: TRBV28
cdr3_aa: CASKQTGDNSPLHF
cdr3_nt: TGTGCCAGCAAACAGACAGGGGATAATTCACCCCTCCACTTT

d_call: TRBD1
clone_size: many
j_call: TRBJ1-1
v_call: TRBV6-6
cdr3_aa: CASNIRDSKAFF
cdr3_nt: TGTGCCAGCAACATCCGGGACAGTAAAGCTTTCTTT

d_call: NA
clone_size: few
j_call: TRBJ2-1
v_call: TRBV7-2
cdr3_aa: CASSLKAVSSYNEQFF
cdr3_nt: TGTGCCAGCAGCTTAAAGGCAGTGAGCTCCTACAATGAGCAGTTCTTC

d_call: TRBD2
clone_size: NA
j_call: TRBJ2-7
v_call: TRBV5-1
cdr3_aa: CASSSTSGGYEQYF
cdr3_nt: TGCGCCAGCAGCTCAACTAGCGGGGGCTACGAGCAGTACTTC

d_call: NA
clone_size: many
j_call: TRBJ2-3
v_call: TRBV6-5
cdr3_aa: CARTTGTSISTDTQYF
cdr3_nt: TGTGCCAGGACGACAGGCACCTCCATAAGCACAGATACGCAGTATTTT

d_call: NA
clone_size: once
j_call: TRBJ2-3
v_call: TRBV5-1
cdr3_aa: CASSLEGDSTDTQYF
cdr3_nt: TGCGCCAGCAGCTTGGAGGGGGATAGCACAGATACGCAGTATTTT

d_call: TRBD2
clone_size: few
j_call: TRBJ2-1
v_call: TRBV20-1
cdr3_aa: CSAQGGGRGYNEQFF
cdr3_nt: TGCAGTGCTCAGGGGGGCGGGAGGGGATACAATGAGCAGTTCTTC

d_call: NA
clone_size: NA
j_call: TRBJ2-1
v_call: TRBV30
cdr3_aa: CAIGDEQFF
cdr3_nt: TGTGCGATCGGGGATGAGCAGTTCTTC

d_call: NA
clone_size: few
j_call: TRBJ2-5
v_call: TRBV20-1
cdr3_aa: CSALSDGGNQETQYF
cdr3_nt: TGCAGTGCTCTATCGGACGGGGGAAACCAAGAGACCCAGTACTTC

d_call: NA
clone_size: few
j_call: TRBJ2-1
v_call: TRBV6-6
cdr3_aa: CASSFQPSGLVEQFF
cdr3_nt: TGTGCCAGCAGTTTCCAACCCTCAGGACTTGTCGAGCAGTTCTTC

d_call: TRBD2
clone_size: few
j_call: TRBJ2-5
v_call: TRBV29-1
cdr3_aa: CSAAPSGLQETQYF
cdr3_nt: TGCAGCGCTGCCCCTAGCGGACTACAAGAGACCCAGTACTTC

d_call: NA
clone_size: many
j_call: TRBJ2-7
v_call: TRBV20-1
cdr3_aa: CSASGAYEQYF
cdr3_nt: TGCAGTGCTAGTGGCGCCTACGAGCAGTACTTC

d_call: NA
clone_size: few
j_call: TRBJ1-2
v_call: TRBV7-2
cdr3_aa: CASSLEGLRNFYGYTF
cdr3_nt: TGTGCCAGCAGCTTAGAAGGGTTACGGAATTTTTATGGCTACACCTTC